The 24 T cell receptor beta chains in this list originate from one sample, sequenced in a study of T cell responses to AZD1222 COVID-19 vaccine. Generated by immunoSEQ multiplex PCR, the TCRdb table keeps only in-frame clones and is missing some. The data contain 120,000 to 150,000 clones, about 90% of them singletons. The sample consisted of peripheral blood, taken on day 0 of AZD1222 vaccination. The receptors come from an adult in good health.

V usage is TRBV12-3 or TRBV12-4 and J usage is TRBJ1-6, with D hard to call. Trimming took 6 bases from V and 5 from J, leaving 5 bases between them. This CDR3 has 12 amino acids. The CDR3 region has the DNA TGTGCCAGCAGCCAACATAATTCACCCCTCCACTTT. Protein product: CASSQHNSPLHF.

A single count supports this clone. The genes are TRBV29-1 and TRBJ2-7, with TRBD1 as a possible D gene (6 bases). The CDR3 covers 13 residues. Germline assignment: CDR1 SQVTM and CDR2 ANQGSEA. Trimming took off 7 bases at V and 3 bases at J, with 16 bases between the two ends. CDR3 in amino acids: CSARTANFYEQYF. CDR3 coding DNA: TGCAGCGCGAGGACAGCAAATTTCTACGAGCAGTACTTC.

The chain is built from TRBV29-1 and TRBJ2-3, with 11 bases identical to TRBD1. Per the germline V gene, CDR1 is SQVTM and CDR2 is ANQGSEA. Losses at the gene ends were 7 bases for V and 7 bases for J; bases not matched to a gene: 10. This CDR3 has 14 amino acids. The CDR3 nucleotides read TGCAGCGCGGACCGAGGACAGGGGGCAAATACGCAGTATTTT. Its translation: CSADRGQGANTQYF.

The J gene is TRBJ2-2, the V gene TRBV27, with 8 nucleotides matching TRBD2. CDR3 length: 15 amino acids. The V and J ends lost 5 bases and 4 bases, in that order; junction bases with no gene match: 6. Germline CDR1 MNHEY, CDR2 SMNVEV (reference sequence). In DNA form, the CDR3 reads TGTGCCAGCAGTGCCGGGACTAGTAGCACCGGGGAGCTGTTTTTT. Residues: CASSAGTSSTGELFF.

V usage is TRBV29-1 and J usage is TRBJ2-1; D is possibly TRBD1 or TRBD2 (6 bases each). This CDR3 is built from 12 residues. Germline V gene sequence: CDR1 SQVTM, CDR2 ANQGSEA. The CDR3 region is CSGGPGYNEQFF. Here the CDR3 DNA reads TGCAGTGGGGGGCCAGGATACAATGAGCAGTTCTTC.

This chain joins TRBV29-1 and TRBJ2-1; 8 nucleotides match TRBD2. V lost 4 bases, J lost 0 bases, and 2 bases stayed unmatched. Germline V gives CDR1 SQVTM, CDR2 ANQGSEA. The CDR3 runs to 14 residues. Here the CDR3 DNA reads TGCAGCGTTGCCAGCGGGAGCTCCTACAATGAGCAGTTCTTC. The encoded protein is CSVASGSSYNEQFF.

The chain employs TRBV27 and TRBJ1-4, with D perhaps matching TRBD1 (6 bases). The CDR3 spans 14 residues. The V end lost 3 bases, the J end lost 7 bases, and 12 bases lay between the germline ends. Germline CDR1 reads MNHEY; CDR2 reads SMNVEV (reference sequence). The CDR3 nucleotides are TGTGCCAGCAGTTTCCGGGGGCGAGGTGAAAAACTGTTTTTT. Translated, it gives CASSFRGRGEKLFF.

The V and J genes are TRBV19 and TRBJ1-5; 9 nucleotides line up with TRBD1. J lost 4 bases, V lost 7 bases, and 11 bases had no gene match. CDR1 and CDR2 from the germline V gene are LNHDA and SQIVND (reference sequence). CDR3 length equals 16 residues. The chain's CDR3 is CASTSYRGLGNQPQHF. CDR3 sequence (DNA): TGTGCCAGTACCTCGTACAGGGGGCTGGGAAATCAGCCCCAGCATTTT.

This chain links TRBV27 with TRBJ1-2; 9 bases are a match to TRBD1. The CDR3 consists of 16 residues. Unmatched junction bases numbered 6, after V lost 0 bases and J lost 4 bases. Germline V gives CDR1 MNHEY, CDR2 SMNVEV (reference sequence). The CDR3 region is CASSLSGQGLSYGYTF. The CDR3 DNA is TGTGCCAGCAGTTTATCCGGACAGGGGCTTAGCTATGGCTACACCTTC.

The V gene is TRBV28, the J gene TRBJ1-6; D not certain. Trimming took 9 bases from V and 8 from J, leaving 11 bases between them. The CDR3 runs to 12 residues. CDR1 MDHEN and CDR2 SYDVKM come from the germline V gene. The CDR3 reads CASKTADSPLHF. The DNA for the CDR3 is TGTGCCAGTAAGACGGCGGATTCACCCCTCCACTTT.

This chain connects TRBV5-1 to TRBJ1-3; D unresolved. Trimming left V 1 base short and J 3 bases short, with 8 bases between. The CDR3 spans 14 residues. Germline assignment: CDR1 SGHRS and CDR2 YFSETQ. The CDR3 nucleotides are TGCGCCAGCAGCTTGAACATAGGTGGAAACACCATATATTTT. Translated: CASSLNIGGNTIYF.

The J gene is TRBJ1-1, the V gene TRBV9; no reliable D call. V lost 2 bases, J lost 7 bases, and 15 bases lay in between. This CDR3 spans 14 amino acids. Looked up from germline, CDR1 is SGDLS and CDR2 is YYNGEE. CDR3 DNA: TGTGCCAGCAGCGTCGGACCAGCCCGTAATGAAGCTTTCTTT. Amino acids: CASSVGPARNEAFF.

As DNA, the CDR3 is TGCAGCGTTGAAGTGGACAGGGGAGTCGAGACCCAGTACTTC. This translates into CSVEVDRGVETQYF. The V and J genes are TRBV29-1 and TRBJ2-5; TRBD1 matches at 9 bases. From germline, CDR1 is SQVTM and CDR2 ANQGSEA. CDR3 length: 14 residues. V was pared by 1 base and J by 5 bases, with 5 bases of the junction left unmatched.

This chain uses TRBV28 with TRBJ1-5; D is possibly TRBD1 (5 bases). The V gene lost 2 bases and the J gene lost 0 bases, with 8 bases spanning the gap. This CDR3 is built from 15 residues. The V gene's germline CDR1 is MDHEN and CDR2 SYDVKM. This chain's CDR3 is CASSLGAPSNQPQHF. In nucleotides, the CDR3 is TGTGCCAGCAGTTTAGGGGCCCCTAGCAATCAGCCCCAGCATTTT.

DNA for the CDR3: TGTGCCAGCGGGGAGAGCGGGAGGGCCGTCGAGCAGTACTTC. Protein product: CASGESGRAVEQYF. The chain links TRBV27 to TRBJ2-7; 10 bases line up with TRBD2. V lost 8 bases to trimming and J lost 6 bases; unmatched junction nucleotides: 10. The CDR3 extends over 14 amino acids. The germline V gene has CDR1 MNHEY and CDR2 SMNVEV (reference sequence).

The chain combines TRBV20-1 with TRBJ2-1; D not certain. V gave up 3 bases and J gave up 5 bases, with 11 bases separating them. This CDR3 is 13 amino acids long. The germline gives CDR1 DFQATT, CDR2 SNEGSKA (reference sequence). The CDR3 sequence is CSASRPPNNEQFF. CDR3 sequence (DNA): TGCAGTGCTAGTAGACCACCCAACAATGAGCAGTTCTTC.

J is TRBJ2-1 and V is TRBV7-2; D not resolved. Germline-derived CDR1 and CDR2 are SGHTA and FQGNSA. This CDR3 is 13 amino acids long. The V end was cut by 4 bases, the J end by 7 bases, with 11 bases between. The CDR3 DNA reads as TGTGCCAGCAGCTCCCAGCCCTTGAATGAGCAGTTCTTC. It translates to CASSSQPLNEQFF.

This clone has only one observation. This chain connects TRBV4-3 to TRBJ1-4, with a tentative D call TRBD1 (5 bases). With 4 bases removed from V and 2 bases from J, the gap between germline ends came to 14 bases. The CDR3 length is 16 residues. Germline CDR1 reads LGHNA; CDR2 reads YSLEER. In DNA form, the CDR3 reads TGCGCCAGCAGCCTCGGGGGGGGTAGTACTAATGAAAAACTGTTTTTT. Protein product: CASSLGGGSTNEKLFF.

The chain couples TRBV13 to TRBJ2-5; D unresolved. CDR1 is PRHDT and CDR2 is FYEKMQ in the germline V gene (reference sequence). This CDR3 region has 16 residues. The V and J ends lost 5 bases and 5 bases respectively, with 21 bases between them. The CDR3 DNA follows: TGTGCCAGCAGCCCCCTGCGCGGAGTCAAACCGGAGACCCAGTACTTC. Translating gives CASSPLRGVKPETQYF. Looking up the rest from reference TRBV13 and TRBJ2-5 gives the full variable domain: AAGVIQSPRHLIKEKRETATLKCYPIPRHDTVYWYQQGPGQDPQFLISFYEKMQSDKGSIPDRFSAQQFSDYHSELNMSSLELGDSALYFCASSPLRGVKPETQYFGPGTRLLVL.

This clone has a single count. The V call is TRBV19, the J call TRBJ1-1, with D possibly matching TRBD1 (5 bases). This CDR3 region has 13 residues. The germline V gene has CDR1 LNHDA and CDR2 SQIVND (reference sequence). V lost 5 bases, J lost 4 bases, and 11 bases lay in between. The CDR3 DNA follows: TGTGCCAGTAGTTTAAGGGACCGCACTGAAGCTTTCTTT. Its protein is CASSLRDRTEAFF.

J is TRBJ2-2 and V is TRBV30; D uncertain. The CDR3 is 13 residues long. V was shortened by 0 bases and J by 5 bases, with 7 bases between the two germline ends. The germline CDR1 and CDR2 sequences are GTSNPN and SVGIG (reference sequence). DNA for the CDR3: TGTGCCTGGAGTGTACAGAGAACCGGGGAGCTGTTTTTT. It specifies CAWSVQRTGELFF. The full variable domain, in which reference TRBV30 and TRBJ2-2 provide the parts outside the CDR3, is SQTIHQWPATLVQPVGSPLSLECTVEGTSNPNLYWYRQAAGRGLQLLFYSVGIGQISSEVPQNLSASRPQDRQFILSSKKLLLSDSGFYLCAWSVQRTGELFFGEGSRLTVL.

This rearrangement joins TRBV21-1 to TRBJ1-2; TRBD1, as called in the table, went unchecked against the DNA. TRBV21-1 is annotated as a pseudogene. The CDR3 runs 14 residues. CDR3 coding DNA: TGTGCCAGCAGCACGAACCGGGACAGGGACGGCTACACCTTC. It codes for CASSTNRDRDGYTF.

The chain has TRBV19 and TRBJ1-4; TRBD1 might be the D (6 bases). The CDR3 extends over 13 amino acids. Between the trimmed V and J ends, which lost 2 bases and 13 bases, there was a span of 14 bases. Germline CDR1 is LNHDA and CDR2 is SQIVND (reference sequence). The CDR3 DNA follows: TGTGCCAGTAGTATAACACTCCAACAGGGACTGTTTTTT. Protein: CASSITLQQGLFF.

V is TRBV6-2 or TRBV6-3 and J is TRBJ1-5; D may be TRBD1 (6 bases). V was trimmed by 6 bases and J by 3 bases, leaving 12 bases between them. This CDR3 has 14 amino acids. The germline V gene has CDR1 MNHEY and CDR2 SVGEGT. The CDR3 sequence: CASSVQGINQPQHF. CDR3 in DNA: TGTGCCAGCAGCGTACAGGGAATCAATCAGCCCCAGCATTTT.